One TCR beta chain is described in this entry. An end of the junction does not agree with germline; a read error may underlie this. The sample belongs to a study of cytomegalovirus exposure and HLA in healthy donors. Amplification used 60 Vbeta primers and 13 Jbeta primers. Assay: immunoSEQ multiplex PCR; the TCRdb copy retains only in-frame clones and omits some. This repertoire includes just under 60,000 clones. Germline-derived CDR1 and CDR2 are GTSNPN and SVGIG (reference sequence). The CDR3 loop spans 15 amino acids. The sample was PBMCs. The TCR sequence derives from a male donor in good health and CMV-seronegative. The V call is TRBV30, the J call TRBJ2-1; 13 positions match TRBD2. The CDR3 sequence: CAGSLGLAGRGEQFF. CDR3 DNA sequence: TGTGCCGGGAGCCTGGGACTAGCGGGAAGGGGTGAGCAGTTCTTC.